This T cell receptor (beta chain) derives from a study of shared clonotypes between healthy human individuals. Whole-study findings and limits: Since donors were few, the genetic and exposure-history diversity represented was limited.

Naive CD8 cells, CD45RO-negative and positively selected for CCR7, excluded terminally differentiated effector memory CD45RA+ cells. V lost 2 bases to trimming and J lost 4 bases; unmatched junction nucleotides: 4. Per the germline V gene, CDR1 is KGHSH and CDR2 is LQKENI. CDR3 length equals 15 residues. Turning to this clone: Its antigen is undetermined.

TCRdb keeps only in-frame clones here, not all; method: immunoSEQ multiplex PCR. The sample has roughly 590,000 clones; roughly 95% are singletons. Sequencing input: naive CD8+ T cells sorted from blood. This receptor was obtained from a woman aged 25-40 years in good health. The chain couples TRBV18 to TRBJ2-1; 8 nucleotides line up with TRBD1. The CDR3 protein is CASSPARQGYNEQFF. Written as DNA, the CDR3 is TGTGCCAGCTCACCAGCCCGACAGGGGTACAATGAGCAGTTCTTC.